This T cell receptor beta chain was captured by sequencing in a study of blood T cells in healthy people across ages. The V segment lost 6 bases and the J segment 6 bases; nucleotides outside the gene matches: 4. This CDR3 contains 14 residues. With respect to this clonotype: Its antigen remains unknown.

Study-wide points: Expanded clonotype changes were possibly confounded by unknown donor CMV status.

Extracted total RNA amounted to at least 6 micrograms for each sample. For the second PCR, which ran for about 6 to 11 cycles, a sample-barcoded 5' primer and a J-beta primer mix were used. TCRdb ran MiXCR on the 5' RACE reads and lists one entry per CDR3 protein. The sample carries 2 million or so distinct CDR3 sequences, less than 50% recorded once. V and J are TRBV12-3 or TRBV12-4 and TRBJ1-4; 10 nucleotides agree with TRBD1. The clonotype originates from a woman between 35 and 50 years old in good health. The specimen was blood. CDR3 residues: CASSLGTGDEKLFF. DNA of the CDR3: TGTGCCAGCAGCCTCGGGACAGGGGATGAAAAACTGTTTTTT.